These 26 T cell receptor beta chains share one sample of origin, sequenced in a study of shared clonotypes between healthy human individuals (dated by TCRdb to 2018 to 2021). The receptor library was made with the immunoSEQ multiplex PCR assay. TCRdb provides this immuneACCESS table in a form limited to in-frame rearrangements. Some clones are lacking; in checked studies, under half of them reflect an unresolved V gene, and why the rest are absent is not known. The sample profile shows approximately 720,000 clones; about two thirds of them were found once. Under 2% of the sample belongs to the ten largest clones. Specimen: memory CD4+ T cells sorted from blood. The sample's cell subset or site label, in plain terms: CD45RA-negative fraction. These receptors all come from a woman aged 30 to 39 in good health.

The rearrangement joins TRBV10-1 to TRBJ2-3, with 12 bases that match TRBD2. The trim removed 6 bases at V and 0 bases at J, leaving 4 bases unmatched. This CDR3 has 16 residues. Germline CDR1 reads WNHNN; CDR2 reads SYGVQD (reference sequence). Here the CDR3 reads CASRAGTSGSTDTQYF. The CDR3 DNA reads as TGCGCCAGCAGGGCCGGGACTAGCGGGAGCACAGATACGCAGTATTTT.

This clone was recorded a few times. This chain uses TRBV5-1 with TRBJ1-2; a possible D gene is TRBD1 (6 bases). Per germline, CDR1 SGHRS and CDR2 YFSETQ. Deletions cut 0 bases from V and 4 bases from J, with 13 bases between. This CDR3 spans 15 amino acids. CDR3 sequence: CASSLEWGQGYGYTF. CDR3 nucleotides: TGCGCCAGCAGCTTGGAGTGGGGGCAAGGCTATGGCTACACCTTC.

The chain combines TRBV6-5 with TRBJ2-5; D gene ambiguous. Per germline, CDR1 MNHEY and CDR2 SVGAGI. The CDR3 is 13 residues long. V was shortened by 6 bases and J by 1 base, with 9 bases between the two germline ends. The CDR3 DNA reads TGTGCCAGCAGCCCCTGGGGCCAAGAGACCCAGTACTTC. It is translated as CASSPWGQETQYF.

The V and J genes are TRBV19 and TRBJ2-5, with D unclear. V shed 4 bases and J shed 9 bases, with 18 bases lying between them. CDR3 length: 14 residues. Germline V gives CDR1 LNHDA, CDR2 SQIVND (reference sequence). The CDR3 loop reads CASSTSGGTKAQYF. The CDR3 DNA reads as TGTGCCAGTAGTACCTCCGGCGGAACGAAGGCCCAGTACTTC.

There are a few counts of this clone. The gene calls are TRBV29-1 and TRBJ1-2, with D possibly matching TRBD1 (5 bases). CDR1 and CDR2 (germline): SQVTM, ANQGSEA. This CDR3 comprises 11 residues. CDR3 nucleotides: TGCACCCTAGGGCAGGGAGGTGGCTACACCTTC. Its translation is CTLGQGGGYTF.

This clone was recorded a few times. V gene TRBV6-6 combines with J gene TRBJ1-2; D remains ambiguous. CDR3 length: 13 amino acids. Trimming took 5 bases from V and 3 from J, leaving 10 bases between them. Germline V gives CDR1 MNHNY, CDR2 SVGAGI (reference sequence). CDR3 region: CASSLQEDYGYTF. Written as DNA, the CDR3 is TGTGCCAGCAGTCTGCAGGAGGACTATGGCTACACCTTC.

J is TRBJ1-6 and V is TRBV4-1; tentatively, D is TRBD1 (5 bases). V was cut by 4 bases and J by 8 bases, with 15 bases left in between. CDR1 is MGHRA and CDR2 is YSYEKL in the germline V gene. The length of the CDR3 is 15 residues. As DNA, the CDR3 is TGCGCCAGCAGCCTCGGGGCAGGGCTGGATTCACCCCTCCACTTT. Encoded protein: CASSLGAGLDSPLHF.

This clone was observed a single time. The chain is built from TRBV11-2 and TRBJ1-4; D may be TRBD1 (6 bases). The CDR3 has 14 residues. CDR1 is SGHAT and CDR2 is FQNNGV in the germline V gene. V was clipped by 6 bases and J by 8 bases, with 16 bases between them. The DNA of the CDR3 is TGTGCCAGCAGACCCGGTTGGGGGCAGGAAAAACTGTTTTTT. Translated, it gives CASRPGWGQEKLFF.

The CDR3 DNA reads as TGTGCCAGTACCGGGACTAGCGGGGACAATGAGCAGTTCTTC. This encodes CASTGTSGDNEQFF. The chain is built from TRBV5-4 and TRBJ2-1; the match to TRBD2 covers 13 bases. V lost 8 bases and J lost 5; bases outside the gene matches: 4. In germline, CDR1 is SGHNT, CDR2 YYREEE (reference sequence). The CDR3 sequence is 14 residues long.

Concerning this clone itself: A single base separates this from a much larger clone, so it may be a read error. The same CDR3 also results from other DNA sequences found in this sample. The chain couples TRBV7-2 to TRBJ2-3; no definite D call. CDR1 is SGHTA, CDR2 FQGNSA, per germline. The CDR3 is 12 residues long. V lost 6 bases and J lost 2, with 6 bases in between. DNA for the CDR3: TGTGCCAGCAGTACCTACACAGATACGCAGTATTTT. The encoded protein is CASSTYTDTQYF.

This clone was seen repeatedly, ten times or more. The rearrangement uses TRBV6-5 and TRBJ2-1; 13 bases are shared with TRBD2. Germline V gene lookup returns CDR1 MNHEY and CDR2 SVGAGI. V was pared by 6 bases and J by 6 bases, with 5 bases of the junction left unmatched. The CDR3 is 15 amino acids. The CDR3 bases are TGTGCCAGCAGCCCCGGACTAGCGGGAGCCAATGAGCAGTTCTTC. Translation: CASSPGLAGANEQFF.

The rearrangement uses TRBV27 and TRBJ2-1, with 8 bases identical to TRBD1. Germline loops: CDR1 MNHEY, CDR2 SMNVEV (reference sequence). V lost 6 bases to trimming and J lost 3 bases; unmatched junction nucleotides: 10. This CDR3 contains 16 residues. CDR3 bases: TGTGCCAGCAGGGGCTACCCAGGGGGCGGCTACAATGAGCAGTTCTTC. Its protein is CASRGYPGGGYNEQFF.

V and J are TRBV25-1 and TRBJ2-3, with 13 nucleotides matching TRBD2. Germline loops: CDR1 MGHDK, CDR2 SYGVNS. CDR3 size: 17 residues. Trimming took 4 bases from V and 2 from J; bases not matched to a gene: 6. In DNA form, the CDR3 reads TGTGCCAGCAGTGGTCCGGGACTAGCGGGGAACACAGATACGCAGTATTTT. Amino acids: CASSGPGLAGNTDTQYF. Drawing the rest from reference TRBV25-1 and TRBJ2-3, the complete variable domain is EADIYQTPRYLVIGTGKKITLECSQTMGHDKMYWYQQDPGMELHLIHYSYGVNSTEKGDLSSESTVSRIRTEHFPLTLESARPSHTSQYLCASSGPGLAGNTDTQYFGPGTRLTVL.

This clone was seen repeatedly, ten times or more. V and J are TRBV10-3 and TRBJ2-7; weak D call: TRBD1 (6 bases). This CDR3 spans 21 amino acids. Trimming removed 0 bases at V and 3 bases at J, with 30 bases between. The germline V gene encodes CDR1 ENHRY and CDR2 SYGVKD. CDR3 sequence reads: CAISESMSPLMDSARIYEQYF. As DNA, the CDR3 is TGTGCCATCAGTGAGTCTATGTCCCCGCTCATGGACAGTGCCAGAATCTACGAGCAGTACTTC.

To note about this clone: A read error may be the cause here, since a much bigger clone is one base away. This sample includes further DNA sequences coding for the same CDR3. The V gene is TRBV9, the J gene TRBJ1-2; no firm D call. Between the trimmed V and J ends, which lost 0 bases and 5 bases, there was a span of 14 bases. Germline V gives CDR1 SGDLS, CDR2 YYNGEE. The CDR3 is made up of 15 amino acids. The CDR3 bases are TGTGCCAGCAGCGTAGGGATCGGCAGACCTTATGGCTACACCTTC. Protein: CASSVGIGRPYGYTF.

The chain links TRBV2 to TRBJ2-1, with TRBD1 matching 10 bases. The CDR3 consists of 18 residues. CDR1 is SNHLY, CDR2 FYNNEI, per germline. Trimming removed 7 bases from V and 5 bases from J; junction bases left unmatched: 17. The CDR3: CASNDRGQSIAENNEQFF. CDR3 DNA: TGTGCCAGCAACGACAGGGGGCAATCAATAGCAGAGAACAATGAGCAGTTCTTC.

This clone has only one observation. Other DNA sequences in this sample translate to the same CDR3. This chain connects TRBV28 to TRBJ2-2, with a tentative D call TRBD2 (7 bases). The CDR3 spans 15 residues. From germline, CDR1 is MDHEN and CDR2 SYDVKM. V lost 4 bases and J 5 bases, leaving 14 bases between the germline ends. The CDR3: CASSWGQGGTGELFF. The CDR3, as DNA: TGTGCCAGCAGTTGGGGGCAGGGAGGGACCGGGGAGCTGTTTTTT.

J is TRBJ1-3 and V is TRBV30, with TRBD1 as a possible D gene (5 bases). The CDR3 contains 12 residues. Germline V gene sequence: CDR1 GTSNPN, CDR2 SVGIG (reference sequence). The V gene lost 0 bases and the J gene lost 10 bases, with 10 bases spanning the gap. The CDR3 nucleotides read TGTGCCTGGAGTGTAGGGGCTGGAACCATATATTTT. It translates to CAWSVGAGTIYF.

Comment on this clone: The sample contains more than one DNA sequence encoding this CDR3. The chain recombines TRBV7-9 with TRBJ2-7; D gene uncertain. V was pared by 2 bases and J by 3 bases, with 5 bases between. The germline V gene has CDR1 SEHNR and CDR2 FQNEAQ (reference sequence). The CDR3 sequence is 12 residues long. The CDR3 DNA is TGTGCCAGCAGCTTATCGAGCTACGAGCAGTACTTC. Protein product: CASSLSSYEQYF.

This CDR3 is CASSLAGTDGYTF. The CDR3 bases are TGCGCCAGCAGCCTGGCCGGGACAGATGGCTACACCTTC. The chain joins TRBV4-1 to TRBJ1-2, with 7 bases matching TRBD1. The V segment lost 4 bases and the J segment 6 bases; nucleotides outside the gene matches: 5. Germline V gene lookup returns CDR1 MGHRA and CDR2 YSYEKL. The CDR3 length is 13 residues.

The chain employs TRBV9 and TRBJ2-1, with D hard to call. There are 15 residues in the CDR3. Per germline, CDR1 SGDLS and CDR2 YYNGEE. Trimming pared 4 bases from V and 2 bases from J, leaving 13 bases between. CDR3 in amino acids: CASSQDAVPYNEQFF. CDR3 coding DNA: TGTGCCAGCAGCCAAGACGCAGTCCCCTACAATGAGCAGTTCTTC.

The chain carries TRBV5-1 and TRBJ2-2; D is undetermined. V lost 4 bases, J lost 4 bases, and 11 bases lay in between. CDR3 length: 14 amino acids. Germline CDR1 is SGHRS and CDR2 is YFSETQ. CDR3 sequence reads: CASSPEPSTGELFF. The CDR3 DNA reads as TGCGCCAGCAGCCCGGAACCGTCCACCGGGGAGCTGTTTTTT.

V and J are TRBV7-9 and TRBJ2-5; D ambiguous. The J call is doubtful: the DNA matches TRBJ2-7 better. CDR1 and CDR2 (germline): SEHNR, FQNEAQ (reference sequence). The CDR3 extends over 14 amino acids. The CDR3 sequence: CASSLSRSTYEQYF. Written as DNA, the CDR3 is TGTGCCAGCAGCTTAAGCAGGTCGACCTACGAGCAGTACTTC.

The chain recombines TRBV7-2 with TRBJ1-2, with D possibly being TRBD1 (6 bases). V was pared by 5 bases and J by 8 bases, with 18 bases between. The germline gives CDR1 SGHTA, CDR2 FQGNSA. The length of the CDR3 is 14 residues. CDR3 DNA: TGTGCCAGCAGCCCACTGCGGGGGGCGGGGGGCTACACCTTC. As protein: CASSPLRGAGGYTF.

The chain is built from TRBV7-8 and TRBJ2-5; TRBD2 matches 14 bases. The CDR3 has 17 amino acids. V gave up 5 bases and J gave up 5 bases; unmatched junction bases: 10. Germline CDR1 SGHVS, CDR2 FQNEAQ. CDR3 loop: CASSPRTSGRPGETQYF. Written as DNA, the CDR3 is TGTGCCAGCAGCCCCAGGACTAGCGGGAGGCCGGGGGAGACCCAGTACTTC.

The genes are TRBV5-4 and TRBJ2-7, with TRBD2 identical over 10 bases. The junction had 6 bases not matched to a gene; V was cut back by 4 bases and J by 5 bases. From germline, CDR1 is SGHNT and CDR2 YYREEE (reference sequence). This CDR3 region has 14 residues. CDR3 sequence reads: CASSLGLASDEQYF. CDR3 nucleotides: TGTGCCAGCAGCCTGGGACTAGCGTCGGACGAGCAGTACTTC.